Below, 9 T cell receptor beta chains from the same sample are listed, as sequenced in a study of blood T cells in healthy people across ages. It was with a sample-barcoded 5' primer and a J-beta primer mix that a second PCR of roughly 7 to 12 cycles was run. TCRdb called the 5' RACE reads again in MiXCR, with one record for every CDR3 protein. The sample lists roughly 800,000 distinct CDR3 sequences, 55% to 75% occurring once. The sequencing sample was made of blood. All receptors come from a man aged 25 to 45 in good health.

DNA of the CDR3: TGTGCCAGCATCGGCGGGACAACCAAGGTCGATGAGCAGTTCTTC. Translating it yields CASIGGTTKVDEQFF. The chain is built from TRBV12-3 or TRBV12-4 and TRBJ2-1, with D perhaps TRBD1 or TRBD2 (6 bases each). The CDR3 totals 15 residues. Trimming cost V 7 bases and J 8 bases, with 21 bases left between them.

This clonotype came up a few times. This chain uses TRBV29-1 with TRBJ2-7; 7 nucleotides align to TRBD1. CDR1 and CDR2 (germline): SQVTM, ANQGSEA. CDR3 length: 16 amino acids. The V gene end was trimmed by 0 bases and the J gene end by 7 bases; junction bases not matched to a gene: 15. As DNA, the CDR3 is TGCAGCGTTGAAGACCCGAACAGGGGCTTATACAATGAGCAGTACTTC. Its translation: CSVEDPNRGLYNEQYF.

The V call is TRBV6-1, the J call TRBJ2-7, with a tentative D call TRBD1 (6 bases). The CDR3 runs to 13 residues. Germline assignment: CDR1 MNHNS and CDR2 SASEGT. Trimming left V 6 bases short and J 3 bases short, with 12 bases between. The CDR3 reads CASSDLDSYEQYF. CDR3 nucleotide sequence: TGTGCCAGCAGCGACCTGGACAGCTACGAGCAGTACTTC.

This clonotype was seen more than once but under ten times. In DNA, the CDR3 is TGTGCCAGCAGCCCACCCAGAGGGGTGGAGACCCAGTACTTC. Translation: CASSPPRGVETQYF. The chain is built from TRBV7-9 and TRBJ2-5; D is tentatively TRBD1 or TRBD2 (5 bases each). CDR1 is SEHNR, CDR2 FQNEAQ, per germline (reference sequence). The germline V and J ends were trimmed by 5 bases and 5 bases, with 15 bases remaining between them. CDR3 length: 14 amino acids.

The chain links TRBV11-2 to TRBJ2-1; 11 bases align to TRBD2. This CDR3 is built from 17 residues. Trimming at V came to 4 bases and at J to 6 bases, leaving 11 bases not matched to a gene. The germline V gene has CDR1 SGHAT and CDR2 FQNNGV. CDR3 in amino acids: CASSSVLQTSGVNEQFF. The CDR3 region has the DNA TGTGCCAGCAGCTCGGTGCTGCAGACTAGCGGGGTCAATGAGCAGTTCTTC.

This clonotype appeared a few times. The CDR3 region has the DNA TGCAGTGCTAGCGGGGGTTACAATGAGCAGTTCTTC. It yields the protein CSASGGYNEQFF. This rearrangement joins TRBV20-1 to TRBJ2-1; possibly TRBD2 for D (6 bases). CDR1 is DFQATT and CDR2 is SNEGSKA in the germline V gene (reference sequence). CDR3 length: 12 amino acids. V was clipped by 3 bases and J by 4 bases, with 7 bases between them.

The chain couples TRBV20-1 to TRBJ1-4, with D perhaps TRBD1 (5 bases). CDR1 is DFQATT, CDR2 SNEGSKA, per germline (reference sequence). This CDR3 spans 14 amino acids. Trimming took off 5 bases at V and 0 bases at J, with 10 bases between the two ends. CDR3 DNA sequence: TGCAGTGCTCCGACAGAAGCAACTAATGAAAAACTGTTTTTT. Its protein product is CSAPTEATNEKLFF.

The CDR3 bases are TGTGCCAGCAGCTTTAGAGCCTTTGATGGCCATGGCTACACCTTC. Amino acid sequence: CASSFRAFDGHGYTF. The rearrangement joins TRBV7-2 to TRBJ1-2, with D hard to call. CDR3 length equals 15 residues. CDR1 is SGHTA, CDR2 FQGNSA, per germline. Trimming cost V 3 bases and J 6 bases, with 17 bases left between them.

The rearrangement joins TRBV5-8 to TRBJ2-4; D not certain. The DNA end lines up better with TRBJ2-5; the J call may be wrong. Looked up from germline, CDR1 is SGHTS and CDR2 is YDEGEE. The CDR3 contains 13 residues. CDR3 nucleotides: TGTGCCAGCAGCCTGTCTGATCGGGAGACCCAGTACTTC. It translates to CASSLSDRETQYF.